Listed below are T cell receptor beta chains from one sample, sequenced in a study of CD8+ T cells in alopecia areata. Produced via immunoSEQ multiplex PCR; TCRdb's table is partial and in-frame only. The sample consists of 25,000 or so clones, approximately 52% of them appearing once. Sequencing was carried out using NKG2D-high CD8+ T cells sorted from blood. The receptors come from a human donor with alopecia areata. Each CDR3 is given with its conserved first and last residue. D genes are given only for firm matches. A row's size may be missing; if present it is once, few, many or a size class.

J gene | clone size | D gene | V gene | CDR3 DNA | CDR3 protein
TRBJ2-7 | NA | TRBD1 | TRBV7-8 | TGTGCCAGCAGCCTGGGACAGTCCTTGGGCTACGAGCAGTACTTC | CASSLGQSLGYEQYF
TRBJ2-1 | many | NA | TRBV19 | TGTGCCAGTAGTATACCTTACAATGAGCAGTTCTTC | CASSIPYNEQFF
TRBJ2-2 | NA | NA | TRBV28 | TGTGCCAGCAGTTTGTACACCGGGGAGCTGTTTTTT | CASSLYTGELFF
TRBJ1-1 | NA | NA | TRBV25-1 | TGTGCCAGCAGTGGCGTCCGGCAGGGTGCTCTCGCTGAAGCTTTCTTT | CASSGVRQGALAEAFF
TRBJ2-2 | NA | TRBD1 | TRBV27 | TGTGCCAGCAGCCCTTCGGCAGGGGACAGACCCGGGGAGCTGTTTTTT | CASSPSAGDRPGELFF
TRBJ2-7 | NA | TRBD1 | TRBV2 | TGTGCCAGCAGTGAAGCCGCGGGACAGGGGGCCTCCCCTCCCTACGAGCAGTACTTC | CASSEAAGQGASPPYEQYF
TRBJ1-1 | once | NA | TRBV6-1 | TGTGCCAGCAGTGAATGGGACACCCTTGAAGCTTTCTTT | CASSEWDTLEAFF
TRBJ2-1 | NA | NA | TRBV28 | TGTGCCAGCAGTCTCTCACCAGAGAATGAGCAGTTCTTC | CASSLSPENEQFF
TRBJ2-7 | few | NA | TRBV2 | TGTGCCAGCATGGGCTACGAGCAGTACTTC | CASMGYEQYF
TRBJ2-1 | NA | TRBD2 | TRBV7-9 | TGTGCCAGCAGCGTGAAACTAGCGGGAGTATGGAATGAGCAGTTCTTC | CASSVKLAGVWNEQFF
TRBJ2-3 | NA | TRBD2 | TRBV7-3 | TGTGCCAGCAGCTTAGGAGCGGGAGCAGCAGATACGCAGTATTTT | CASSLGAGAADTQYF
TRBJ1-5 | NA | NA | TRBV6-5 | TGTGCCAGCACGGGACTTATCCTTAATCAGCCCCAGCATTTT | CASTGLILNQPQHF
TRBJ2-1 | few | NA | TRBV9 | TGTGCCAGCAGCCCTACGACCCCGCTAGGGGAGCAGTTCTTC | CASSPTTPLGEQFF
TRBJ1-4 | few | TRBD1 | TRBV7-9 | TGTGCCAGCCGGTTCGCCGAGACAGGGTTCTCTCCTAATGAAAAACTGTTTTTT | CASRFAETGFSPNEKLFF
TRBJ2-3 | NA | NA | TRBV4-1 | TGCGCCAGCAGCCACCTACCGGGGGGCCATACGCAGTATTTT | CASSHLPGGHTQYF
TRBJ2-3 | NA | TRBD2 | TRBV7-6 | TGTGCCAGCAGCTTAGAGGAGAGGCGGGAGAGTCCCCCAGATACACAGTATTTT | CASSLEERRESPPDTQYF
TRBJ2-7 | NA | NA | TRBV28 | TGTGCCAGCAGCTGGACAGTAACCCACCACGAGCAGTACTTC | CASSWTVTHHEQYF
TRBJ2-1 | few | NA | TRBV10-3 | TGTGCCATCAGTGAGTCCAAATGGGGCAATGAGCAGTTCTTC | CAISESKWGNEQFF
TRBJ1-1 | few | NA | TRBV28 | TGTGCCAGCAGTTTTCGGTTCGATGAGGGGGGCACTGAAGCTTTCTTT | CASSFRFDEGGTEAFF
TRBJ2-7 | NA | TRBD1 | TRBV15 | TGTGCCACCAGCGGGACAGGGAGAGAGCAGTACTTC | CATSGTGREQYF
TRBJ2-2 | few | TRBD2 | TRBV5-4 | TGTGCCAGCAGCTTGGGTGCGGGGGCCGGGGAGCTGTTTTTT | CASSLGAGAGELFF
TRBJ2-1 | NA | NA | TRBV5-6 | TGTGCCAGCAGCGGAGGGTTTAATGAGCAGTTCTTC | CASSGGFNEQFF
TRBJ2-5 | few | NA | TRBV5-1 | TGCGCCAGCAGCTTGGCCTTCAGGTCTCGGGAGGAGACCCAGTACTTC | CASSLAFRSREETQYF
TRBJ2-1 | few | NA | TRBV7-9 | TGTGCCAGCAGCTTAAATGGCGGGTTCTACTCCTACAATGAGCAGTTCTTC | CASSLNGGFYSYNEQFF